A selection of T cell receptor beta chains follows, all from one sample in a study of T cell changes during pregnancy in multiple sclerosis. Clones were read by immunoSEQ multiplex PCR, and TCRdb kept only the in-frame ones, dropping some. Counted here are 40,000 or so clones, 75% to 95% occurring once; the ten biggest clones make up about 0.4%. The sample was CD4+ T cells from peripheral blood mononuclear cells, taken in the third trimester of pregnancy. Receptors were obtained from a female donor in good health, enrolled as a control in a pregnancy study. CDR3s include the opening cysteine and the closing phenylalanine or tryptophan. The D gene is left open where the match is weak. The listing skips clone size in some rows; elsewhere it reads once, few, many or a size class.

>NA|TRBV7-6|TRBD1|TRBJ2-7
CASSRIDRVEQYF
TGTGCCAGCAGCCGGATAGACAGGGTCGAGCAGTACTTC
>NA|TRBV6-5|TRBD2|TRBJ2-5
CASSRDYAVETQYF
TGTGCCAGCAGTCGGGACTACGCTGTGGAGACCCAGTACTTC
>once|TRBV6-6|TRBD1|TRBJ1-2
CASSPTPGQGTYGYTF
TGTGCCAGCAGTCCTACCCCGGGACAGGGGACCTATGGCTACACCTTC
>NA|TRBV18|NA|TRBJ2-5
CATRGAQETQYF
TGTGCCACCCGGGGGGCCCAAGAGACCCAGTACTTC
>NA|TRBV18|TRBD2|TRBJ2-3
CASSPGLAGATDTQYF
TGTGCCAGCTCACCTGGACTAGCGGGAGCCACAGATACGCAGTATTTT
>NA|TRBV29-1|NA|TRBJ1-2
CSAARVGDGYTF
TGCAGCGCCGCCAGGGTAGGCGATGGCTACACCTTC
>few|TRBV6-1|NA|TRBJ2-4
CASSQGSIQYF
TGTGCCAGCAGCCAGGGTAGCATTCAGTACTTC
>NA|TRBV21-1|NA|TRBJ1-5
CASSKRKHLESQGGNQPQHF
TGTGCCAGCAGCAAACGTAAACATTTGGAGTCTCAGGGTGGCAATCAGCCCCAGCATTTT
>once|TRBV15|NA|TRBJ1-4
CATSRAVNRVGGEKLFF
TGTGCCACCAGCAGAGCCGTCAACAGGGTCGGAGGTGAAAAACTGTTTTTT
>NA|TRBV5-1|NA|TRBJ1-1
CASSLVGGRNTEAFF
TGCGCCAGCAGCTTGGTTGGGGGCAGAAACACTGAAGCTTTCTTT
>once|TRBV2|TRBD1|TRBJ2-3
CASSGGGQGRGTQYF
TGTGCCAGCAGTGGGGGTGGACAGGGACGGGGTACGCAGTATTTT
>once|TRBV4-2|NA|TRBJ2-3
CASSQLISSDFSGDTQYF
TGTGCCAGCAGCCAGCTTATCTCTAGCGATTTCTCCGGAGATACGCAGTATTTT
>NA|TRBV19|TRBD1|TRBJ2-6
CASSRQGASSGANVLTF
TGTGCCAGTAGTAGACAGGGGGCCTCCTCTGGGGCCAACGTCCTGACTTTC
>NA|TRBV11-3|NA|TRBJ1-3
CASSLQGGNTIYF
TGTGCCAGCAGCTTACAGGGTGGAAACACCATATATTTT
>NA|TRBV7-9|TRBD2|TRBJ2-1
CASSTRTSGGFYNEQFF
TGTGCCAGCAGCACCAGGACTAGCGGGGGATTCTACAATGAGCAGTTCTTC
>NA|TRBV5-1|NA|TRBJ2-1
CASSLGASSYNEQFF
TGCGCCAGCAGCTTGGGAGCGAGCTCCTACAATGAGCAGTTCTTC
>NA|TRBV6-1|TRBD2|TRBJ2-5
CASRREPSETQYF
TGTGCCAGCAGGCGGGAGCCCTCAGAGACCCAGTACTTC
>NA|TRBV5-1|TRBD2|TRBJ2-7
CASSLVSGGAYEQYF
TGCGCCAGCAGCTTGGTGAGCGGGGGGGCCTACGAGCAGTACTTC
>NA|TRBV10-3|NA|TRBJ2-3
CAISGEPNPLLDTQYF
TGTGCCATCAGTGGGGAGCCTAATCCCCTTTTAGATACGCAGTATTTT
>NA|TRBV9|NA|TRBJ1-3
CASSTRDSRDTIYF
TGTGCCAGCAGCACCCGGGATTCGCGGGACACCATATATTTT
>NA|TRBV5-1|TRBD2|TRBJ2-1
CASSRGLADSNEQFF
TGCGCCAGCAGCCGAGGACTAGCGGACTCCAATGAGCAGTTCTTC
>NA|TRBV4-2|TRBD2|TRBJ2-1
CASSQDVTAGEITEFF
TGTGCCAGCAGCCAAGACGTTACGGCGGGGGAAATTACGGAGTTCTTC
>NA|TRBV19|NA|TRBJ2-1
CASSQLDEQFF
TGTGCCAGTTCACAACTAGATGAGCAGTTCTTC
>NA|TRBV4-1|NA|TRBJ2-2
CASSQPTVNTGELFF
TGCGCCAGCAGCCAACCGACAGTGAACACCGGGGAGCTGTTTTTT
>NA|TRBV5-6|TRBD1|TRBJ2-2
CASSHRQGYTGELFF
TGTGCCAGCAGTCATAGACAGGGTTACACCGGGGAGCTGTTTTTT
>once|TRBV2|TRBD1|TRBJ2-1
CASRPGTANNEQFF
TGTGCCAGCAGGCCCGGGACAGCTAACAATGAGCAGTTCTTC
>NA|TRBV6-1|NA|TRBJ2-7
CASTPVAVDPYEQYF
TGTGCCAGCACGCCTGTAGCGGTCGACCCCTACGAGCAGTACTTC
>once|TRBV4-2|NA|TRBJ1-1
CASSQDSAVGSTEAFF
TGTGCCAGCAGCCAAGATAGTGCGGTAGGGAGCACTGAAGCTTTCTTT
>NA|TRBV5-1|TRBD1|TRBJ2-5
CASSPGQLQETQYF
TGCGCCAGCAGCCCGGGACAGCTTCAAGAGACCCAGTACTTC
>NA|TRBV14|TRBD1|TRBJ2-7
CASSQSTGGSYEQYF
TGTGCCAGCAGCCAATCCACAGGGGGCAGCTACGAGCAGTACTTC
>once|TRBV28|TRBD1|TRBJ2-5
CASSQGQGRETQYF
TGTGCCAGCAGTCAGGGACAGGGTAGAGAGACCCAGTACTTC
>NA|TRBV18|NA|TRBJ1-1
CASSRPTSGRPRGEAFF
TGTGCCAGCTCACGACCTACCTCCGGCAGGCCGCGCGGGGAAGCTTTCTTT
>NA|TRBV6-5|TRBD2|TRBJ2-1
CASGIAGREQFF
TGTGCCAGCGGTATAGCGGGGCGTGAGCAGTTCTTC
>NA|TRBV19|NA|TRBJ1-1
CASSITEGVEAFF
TGTGCCAGTAGTATAACAGAAGGGGTTGAAGCTTTCTTT
>NA|TRBV6-1|NA|TRBJ2-5
CASSDSPTQYF
TGTGCCAGCAGTGATTCCCCAACCCAGTACTTC
>NA|TRBV7-9|NA|TRBJ2-3
CASRREPQPTDTQYF
TGTGCCAGCAGACGGGAGCCTCAACCCACAGATACGCAGTATTTT
>NA|TRBV6-5|TRBD1|TRBJ1-2
CASSLGTAYGYTF
TGTGCCAGCAGCCTCGGGACAGCCTATGGCTACACCTTC
>once|TRBV15|NA|TRBJ1-1
CATSRRRGPEAFF
TGTGCCACCAGCAGGAGGAGGGGTCCTGAAGCTTTCTTT
>NA|TRBV15|TRBD2|TRBJ2-5
CATSREGAGGGETQYF
TGTGCCACCAGCAGAGAGGGGGCGGGGGGGGGAGAGACCCAGTACTTC
>once|TRBV18|NA|TRBJ1-2
CASSSGEGYTF
TGTGCCAGCTCAAGCGGAGAGGGCTACACCTTC
>NA|TRBV7-9|TRBD2|TRBJ2-2
CASSLLSGSLGGELFF
TGTGCCAGCAGCTTACTTAGCGGGAGCTTGGGCGGGGAGCTGTTTTTT
>NA|TRBV19|TRBD2|TRBJ2-5
CASSATGTSGIGGETQYF
TGTGCCAGTAGTGCCACCGGGACTAGCGGGATCGGCGGGGAGACCCAGTACTTC